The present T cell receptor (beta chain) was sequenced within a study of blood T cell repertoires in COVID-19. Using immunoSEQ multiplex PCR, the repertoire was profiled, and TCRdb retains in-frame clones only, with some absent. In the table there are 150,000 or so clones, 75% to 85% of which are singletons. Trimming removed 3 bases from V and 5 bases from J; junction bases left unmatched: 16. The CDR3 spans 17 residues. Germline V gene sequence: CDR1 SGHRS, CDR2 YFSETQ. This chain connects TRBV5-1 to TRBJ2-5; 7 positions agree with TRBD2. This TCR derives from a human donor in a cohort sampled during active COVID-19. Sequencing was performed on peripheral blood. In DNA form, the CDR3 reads TGCGCCAGCAGCTCCACCCCTTCTAGCGGAGTGGGGGAGACCCAGTACTTC. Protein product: CASSSTPSSGVGETQYF.